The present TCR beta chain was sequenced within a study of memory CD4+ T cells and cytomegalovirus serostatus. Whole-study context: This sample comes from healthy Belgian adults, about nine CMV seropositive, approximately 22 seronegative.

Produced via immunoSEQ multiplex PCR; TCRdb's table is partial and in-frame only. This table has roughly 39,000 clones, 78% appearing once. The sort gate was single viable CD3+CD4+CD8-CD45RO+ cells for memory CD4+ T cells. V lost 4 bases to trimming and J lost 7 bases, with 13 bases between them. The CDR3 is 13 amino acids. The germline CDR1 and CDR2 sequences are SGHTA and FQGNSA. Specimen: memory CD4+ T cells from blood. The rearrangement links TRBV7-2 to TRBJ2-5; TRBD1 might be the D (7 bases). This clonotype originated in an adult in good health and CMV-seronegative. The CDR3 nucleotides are TGTGCCAGCAGCTCCGGGACAGCGGGGACCCAGTACTTC. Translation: CASSSGTAGTQYF.